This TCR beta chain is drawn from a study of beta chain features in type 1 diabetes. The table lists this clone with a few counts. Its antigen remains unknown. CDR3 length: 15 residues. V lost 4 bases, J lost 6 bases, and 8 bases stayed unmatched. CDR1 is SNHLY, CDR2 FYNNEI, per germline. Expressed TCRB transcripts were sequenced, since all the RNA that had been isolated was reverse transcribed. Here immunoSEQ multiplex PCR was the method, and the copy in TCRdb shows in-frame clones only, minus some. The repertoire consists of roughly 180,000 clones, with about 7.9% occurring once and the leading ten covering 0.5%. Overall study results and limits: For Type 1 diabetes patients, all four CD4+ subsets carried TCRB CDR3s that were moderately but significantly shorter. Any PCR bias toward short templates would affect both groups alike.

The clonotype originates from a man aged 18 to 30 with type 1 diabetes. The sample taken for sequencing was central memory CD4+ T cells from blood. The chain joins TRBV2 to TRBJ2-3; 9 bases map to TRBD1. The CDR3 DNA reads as TGTGCCAGCAGTGCGGGACAGGGAGCTTGGGATACGCAGTATTTT. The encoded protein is CASSAGQGAWDTQYF.